A single sample gave rise to the 28 T cell receptor beta chains below, sequenced in a study of cytomegalovirus exposure and HLA in healthy donors. Method: immunoSEQ multiplex PCR; TCRdb's copy keeps in-frame clones and lacks some. The sample contains around 200,000 clones, roughly three quarters of which appear only once. Sequencing used PBMCs. The receptors were sampled from a woman aged 25 to 45 in good health and CMV-seronegative.

This clone was seen only once. This sequence joins TRBV5-1 and TRBJ2-5, with a tentative D call TRBD2 (7 bases). CDR1 SGHRS and CDR2 YFSETQ come from the germline V gene. The CDR3 has 13 amino acids. Trimming cost V 2 bases and J 4 bases, with 9 bases left between them. The CDR3 DNA follows: TGCGCCAGCAGCTTCGGGGGGCCAGAGACCCAGTACTTC. It yields the protein CASSFGGPETQYF.

The V call is TRBV19, the J call TRBJ2-7; TRBD1 is a possible D gene (6 bases). From germline, CDR1 is LNHDA and CDR2 SQIVND (reference sequence). Trimming took off 2 bases at V and 3 bases at J, with 14 bases between the two ends. The length of the CDR3 is 15 residues. CDR3 amino acids: CASSIYHGRGYEQYF. CDR3 coding DNA: TGTGCCAGTAGTATATATCATGGCAGGGGCTACGAGCAGTACTTC.

The V call is TRBV2, the J call TRBJ1-2, with 8 bases matching TRBD1. V was pared by 5 bases and J by 5 bases, with 7 bases of the junction left unmatched. CDR1 SNHLY and CDR2 FYNNEI come from the germline V gene. The CDR3 extends over 14 amino acids. CDR3 sequence reads: CASSPGTGPYGYTF. CDR3 DNA sequence: TGTGCCAGCAGTCCAGGGACAGGACCATATGGCTACACCTTC.

The chain recombines TRBV7-9 with TRBJ1-4; D call uncertain. The CDR3 runs 12 residues. Between the trimmed V and J ends, which lost 5 bases and 7 bases, there was a span of 8 bases. Germline loops: CDR1 SEHNR, CDR2 FQNEAQ (reference sequence). The DNA of the CDR3 is TGTGCCAGCAGCGAAGTAGCTGAAAAACTGTTTTTT. It yields the protein CASSEVAEKLFF.

This clone was seen a single time. This chain uses TRBV9 with TRBJ2-3; TRBD2 matches at 9 bases. Germline loops: CDR1 SGDLS, CDR2 YYNGEE. This CDR3 is built from 15 residues. Trimming cost V 2 bases and J 5 bases; bases outside gene matches: 6. The CDR3 sequence is CASSVSGGQGDTQYF. The CDR3 DNA sequence: TGTGCCAGCAGCGTTAGCGGGGGCCAAGGAGATACGCAGTATTTT.

V usage is TRBV27 and J usage is TRBJ2-5, with TRBD1 matching over 7 bases. The CDR3 contains 13 residues. The germline gives CDR1 MNHEY, CDR2 SMNVEV (reference sequence). V lost 6 bases, J lost 7 bases, and 8 bases stayed unmatched. CDR3 DNA: TGTGCCAGCAGCGCTACAGGGGTGGGGACCCAGTACTTC. Encoded protein: CASSATGVGTQYF.

This rearrangement joins TRBV4-1 to TRBJ1-2, with D maybe TRBD1 (6 bases). This CDR3 region has 15 residues. CDR1 and CDR2 (germline): MGHRA, YSYEKL. V was trimmed by 3 bases and J by 8 bases, leaving 19 bases between them. The CDR3 DNA sequence: TGCGCCAGCAGCCATAACACGGGCAGGGGCGCAGGCTACACCTTC. It codes for CASSHNTGRGAGYTF.

Worth noting for this clone: One end of the junction varies from germline; a read error may be responsible. The gene calls are TRBV6-1 and TRBJ2-2, with D maybe TRBD1 (5 bases). The germline V gene encodes CDR1 MNHNS and CDR2 SASEGT. CDR3 length: 15 amino acids. CDR3 region: CASNEGAGLTGELFF. CDR3 coding DNA: TGTGCCAGCAATGAAGGAGCAGGGTTGACCGGGGAGCTGTTTTTT.

The CDR3 loop reads CASSKQVIMNTEAFF. The CDR3 region has the DNA TGTGCCAGCAGTAAACAGGTGATCATGAACACTGAAGCTTTCTTT. The V and J genes are TRBV2 and TRBJ1-1; TRBD1 might be the D (5 bases). Germline V gives CDR1 SNHLY, CDR2 FYNNEI. This CDR3 comprises 15 residues. The V gene lost 5 bases and the J gene lost 0 bases, with 13 bases spanning the gap.

The chain is built from TRBV30 and TRBJ2-3, with D perhaps matching TRBD2 (7 bases). CDR1 and CDR2 (germline): GTSNPN, SVGIG (reference sequence). This CDR3 is 15 amino acids long. V was pared by 0 bases and J by 2 bases, with 12 bases between. CDR3 nucleotide sequence: TGTGCCTGGAGTGTTACCCGGGGGGCCACAGATACGCAGTATTTT. Translated: CAWSVTRGATDTQYF. Combining the CDR3 with reference TRBV30 and TRBJ2-3 gives the whole variable domain SQTIHQWPATLVQPVGSPLSLECTVEGTSNPNLYWYRQAAGRGLQLLFYSVGIGQISSEVPQNLSASRPQDRQFILSSKKLLLSDSGFYLCAWSVTRGATDTQYFGPGTRLTVL.

The chain uses TRBV5-1 and TRBJ2-2; D gene unclear. Per germline, CDR1 SGHRS and CDR2 YFSETQ. V lost 5 bases and J 4 bases, leaving 12 bases between the germline ends. The CDR3 runs to 14 residues. The CDR3: CASSLTTPTGELFF. DNA for the CDR3: TGCGCCAGCAGTCTGACAACTCCCACCGGGGAGCTGTTTTTT.

The chain carries TRBV2 and TRBJ1-5, with D possibly being TRBD1 (5 bases). The ends were cut back, 5 bases at V and 4 bases at J, with 9 bases in the middle. Germline V CDR1 and CDR2: SNHLY, FYNNEI. The CDR3 sequence is 13 residues long. CDR3 loop: CASSNDRNQPQHF. Here the CDR3 DNA reads TGTGCCAGCAGTAACGACAGAAATCAGCCCCAGCATTTT.

The genes are TRBV19 and TRBJ2-2, with 9 bases aligning to TRBD1. The CDR3 is made up of 18 amino acids. Losses at the gene ends were 4 bases for V and 6 bases for J; bases not matched to a gene: 15. CDR1 LNHDA and CDR2 SQIVND come from the germline V gene (reference sequence). The CDR3 protein is CASSRNSPGTGFPGELFF. In DNA, the CDR3 is TGTGCCAGTAGTAGGAACTCCCCCGGGACAGGGTTCCCCGGGGAGCTGTTTTTT.

The chain couples TRBV4-1 to TRBJ2-7; TRBD2 matches at 9 bases. The CDR3 is 16 residues long. J gave up 2 bases and V 1 base, and 6 bases lay outside the gene matches. Per germline, CDR1 MGHRA and CDR2 YSYEKL. CDR3 DNA sequence: TGCGCCAGCAGCCAAGGGTGGCTAGCGGGAACCTACGAGCAGTACTTC. It encodes CASSQGWLAGTYEQYF.

This chain connects TRBV4-1 to TRBJ1-4; D is possibly TRBD1 (5 bases). Looked up from germline, CDR1 is MGHRA and CDR2 is YSYEKL. The CDR3 covers 15 residues. V was cut by 1 base and J by 8 bases, with 14 bases left in between. DNA of the CDR3: TGCGCCAGCAGCCAAGTCGCGGGGCCATGGGAAAAACTGTTTTTT. It specifies CASSQVAGPWEKLFF.

The chain combines TRBV6-1 with TRBJ2-5; TRBD2 is a possible D gene (6 bases). The CDR3 contains 14 residues. From germline, CDR1 is MNHNS and CDR2 SASEGT. The V gene lost 5 bases and the J gene lost 2 bases, with 12 bases spanning the gap. The CDR3 protein is CASSLGGAQETQYF. Written as DNA, the CDR3 is TGTGCCAGCAGTCTCGGCGGGGCACAAGAGACCCAGTACTTC.

This rearrangement joins TRBV4-2 to TRBJ2-7; 9 bases map to TRBD2. V shed 0 bases and J 7 bases; nucleotides not matched to a gene: 10. CDR1 and CDR2 (germline): LGHNA, YNFKEQ. There are 16 residues in the CDR3. The CDR3 sequence: CASSQENSGSPPEQYF. The CDR3 coding sequence is TGTGCCAGCAGCCAAGAAAATAGCGGGAGCCCTCCGGAGCAGTACTTC.

The chain combines TRBV6-6 with TRBJ1-5; tentative D call: TRBD1 (5 bases). The V and J ends lost 5 bases and 6 bases respectively, with 17 bases between them. Germline lookup yields CDR1 MNHNY and CDR2 SVGAGI (reference sequence). This CDR3 has 15 amino acids. The CDR3 region is CASSVGVVRGQPQHF. CDR3 in DNA: TGTGCCAGCAGTGTAGGGGTCGTTAGGGGTCAGCCCCAGCATTTT.

V gene TRBV14 combines with J gene TRBJ2-7, with 8 bases identical to TRBD2. CDR3 length equals 17 residues. Germline assignment: CDR1 SGHDN and CDR2 FVKESK. Trimming took 0 bases from V and 3 from J; bases not matched to a gene: 10. CDR3 protein: CASSQDFGGSGNYEQYF. The DNA of the CDR3 is TGTGCCAGCAGCCAAGACTTCGGGGGTAGCGGGAACTACGAGCAGTACTTC. The full variable domain, with the rest looked up from reference TRBV14 and TRBJ2-7, is EAGVTQFPSHSVIEKGQTVTLRCDPISGHDNLYWYRRVMGKEIKFLLHFVKESKQDESGMPNNRFLAERTGGTYSTLKVQPAELEDSGVYFCASSQDFGGSGNYEQYFGPGTRLTVT.

The chain uses TRBV7-8 and TRBJ1-1, with TRBD1 as a possible D gene (5 bases). This CDR3 spans 14 amino acids. V was trimmed by 5 bases and J by 1 base, leaving 11 bases between them. Germline values: CDR1 SGHVS, CDR2 FQNEAQ. Written as DNA, the CDR3 is TGTGCCAGCAGCCAGGGCACGGCGAACACTGAAGCTTTCTTT. Its protein is CASSQGTANTEAFF.

The chain uses TRBV4-1 and TRBJ2-7; TRBD2 might be the D (6 bases). Looked up from germline, CDR1 is MGHRA and CDR2 is YSYEKL. V was shortened by 4 bases and J by 3 bases, with 7 bases between the two germline ends. The CDR3 consists of 12 residues. Written as DNA, the CDR3 is TGCGCCAGCAGCCGACTAGGCTACGAGCAGTACTTC. The encoded protein is CASSRLGYEQYF.

With regard to this clone: A much larger clone differs from this one at a single base, so this may be a read error. This chain links TRBV11-2 with TRBJ1-2, with 8 bases aligning to TRBD1. The germline gives CDR1 SGHAT, CDR2 FQNNGV. The CDR3 length is 13 residues. The trim removed 5 bases at V and 3 bases at J, leaving 2 bases unmatched. The CDR3 region is CASSPDRDYGYTF. The CDR3 DNA follows: TGTGCCAGCAGCCCGGACAGGGACTATGGCTACACCTTC. Full variable domain (outside the CDR3, taken from reference TRBV11-2 and TRBJ1-2): EAGVAQSPRYKIIEKRQSVAFWCNPISGHATLYWYQQILGQGPKLLIQFQNNGVVDDSQLPKDRFSAERLKGVDSTLKIQPAKLEDSAVYLCASSPDRDYGYTFGSGTRLTVV.

The chain has TRBV5-4 and TRBJ2-7; 7 bases are shared with TRBD2. From germline, CDR1 is SGHNT and CDR2 YYREEE (reference sequence). The CDR3 has 17 amino acids. The V segment lost 2 bases and the J segment 4 bases; nucleotides outside the gene matches: 15. The CDR3: CASSFWGWPSGEYEQYF. In nucleotides, the CDR3 is TGTGCCAGCAGCTTTTGGGGGTGGCCTAGCGGAGAGTACGAGCAGTACTTC.

This chain uses TRBV19 with TRBJ2-1; D might be TRBD2 (6 bases). Germline assignment: CDR1 LNHDA and CDR2 SQIVND (reference sequence). The V gene lost 1 base and the J gene lost 8 bases, with 12 bases spanning the gap. The CDR3 contains 14 residues. In DNA form, the CDR3 reads TGTGCCAGTAGTATAGCGGGAGTCGGCGATGAGCAGTTCTTC. Encoded protein: CASSIAGVGDEQFF. Full variable domain (remainder filled in from reference TRBV19 and TRBJ2-1): DGGITQSPKYLFRKEGQNVTLSCEQNLNHDAMYWYRQDPGQGLRLIYYSQIVNDFQKGDIAEGYSVSREKKESFPLTVTSAQKNPTAFYLCASSIAGVGDEQFFGPGTRLTVL.

This rearrangement joins TRBV7-8 to TRBJ1-5; D unclear. CDR3 length: 15 residues. Germline V gene sequence: CDR1 SGHVS, CDR2 FQNEAQ. Trimming took off 5 bases at V and 7 bases at J, with 18 bases between the two ends. The CDR3 region has the DNA TGTGCCAGCAGCCCCGATGAGAGCCGGGGACAGCCCCAGCATTTT. Its protein product is CASSPDESRGQPQHF.

This clone was observed at least ten times. This chain connects TRBV2 to TRBJ1-5, with 8 bases that match TRBD1. Trimming removed 3 bases from V and 6 bases from J; junction bases left unmatched: 4. The CDR3 spans 14 residues. The germline V gene encodes CDR1 SNHLY and CDR2 FYNNEI. The CDR3 loop is CASSEGQETQPQHF. The CDR3 coding sequence is TGTGCCAGCAGTGAGGGACAGGAGACTCAGCCCCAGCATTTT.

The rearrangement links TRBV30 to TRBJ2-3, with TRBD1 identical over 7 bases. In germline, CDR1 is GTSNPN, CDR2 SVGIG (reference sequence). The V gene end was trimmed by 4 bases and the J gene end by 5 bases; junction bases not matched to a gene: 15. The CDR3 totals 16 residues. This CDR3 is CAWTSGVFGTVDTQYF. The CDR3 DNA reads as TGTGCCTGGACCTCTGGAGTTTTCGGGACAGTAGATACGCAGTATTTT. The entire variable domain, with the rest obtained from reference TRBV30 and TRBJ2-3, is as follows: SQTIHQWPATLVQPVGSPLSLECTVEGTSNPNLYWYRQAAGRGLQLLFYSVGIGQISSEVPQNLSASRPQDRQFILSSKKLLLSDSGFYLCAWTSGVFGTVDTQYFGPGTRLTVL.

The V gene is TRBV5-4, the J gene TRBJ2-1; 8 positions match TRBD2. The germline V gene has CDR1 SGHNT and CDR2 YYREEE (reference sequence). The trim removed 0 bases at V and 4 bases at J, leaving 6 bases unmatched. The CDR3 loop spans 16 amino acids. CDR3 in DNA: TGTGCCAGCAGCTTGGGGAGCGGGAGCGGGTACAATGAGCAGTTCTTC. Protein product: CASSLGSGSGYNEQFF.